Reported below is one T cell receptor (beta chain). Antigen specificity is unknown. This sample stems from a study of Ad26.COV2.S vaccination and SARS-CoV-2 variants. Study background: This donor came from the COV1001 trial of Ad26.COV2.S.

Sequencing used immunoSEQ multiplex PCR; TCRdb keeps in-frame clones, though not all of them. The sample records approximately 350,000 clones, about 83% being singletons. Treatment: around 19 received Ad26.COV2.S at low or high dose, single or two shots; about 5 received placebo; per-sample allocation not given. The samples were gathered on day 63 after the first injection of vaccine or placebo. The CDR3 consists of 13 residues. Germline trimming cut 2 bases from V and 7 bases from J; bases unmatched to any gene: 4. Germline V gene lookup returns CDR1 MGHDK and CDR2 SYGVNS. Study-level points and caveats: There was reportedly substantial breadth in spike-specific CD8+ and CD4+ T cell responses after vaccination. The study found similar non-spike TCR breadth in vaccine and placebo recipients. The TCR breadth and depth analyses may have understated or missed part of the total T cell responses.

The sample here was peripheral blood, taken in a trial of Ad26.COV2.S vaccine versus placebo. This TCR derives from a person aged 18-65 years who received the Ad26.COV2.S COVID-19 vaccine or a placebo. This chain links TRBV25-1 with TRBJ1-1; 7 bases fit TRBD1. CDR3 nucleotides: TGTGCCAGCAGTGAACTAGGGGGCTTTGAAGCTTTCTTT. It is translated as CASSELGGFEAFF.